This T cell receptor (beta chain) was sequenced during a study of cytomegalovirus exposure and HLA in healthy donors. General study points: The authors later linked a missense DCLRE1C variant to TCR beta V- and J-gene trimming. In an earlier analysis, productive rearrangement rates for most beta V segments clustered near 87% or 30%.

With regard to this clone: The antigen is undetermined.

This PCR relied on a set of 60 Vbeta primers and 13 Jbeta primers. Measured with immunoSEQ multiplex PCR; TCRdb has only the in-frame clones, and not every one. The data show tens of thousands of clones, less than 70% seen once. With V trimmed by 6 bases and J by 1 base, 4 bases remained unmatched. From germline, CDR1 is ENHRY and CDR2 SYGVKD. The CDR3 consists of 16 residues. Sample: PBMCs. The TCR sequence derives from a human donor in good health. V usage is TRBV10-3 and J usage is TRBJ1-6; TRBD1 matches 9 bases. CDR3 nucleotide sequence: TGTGCCATCAGCCGGGACAGGGAGTCCTATAATTCACCCCTCCACTTT. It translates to CAISRDRESYNSPLHF.